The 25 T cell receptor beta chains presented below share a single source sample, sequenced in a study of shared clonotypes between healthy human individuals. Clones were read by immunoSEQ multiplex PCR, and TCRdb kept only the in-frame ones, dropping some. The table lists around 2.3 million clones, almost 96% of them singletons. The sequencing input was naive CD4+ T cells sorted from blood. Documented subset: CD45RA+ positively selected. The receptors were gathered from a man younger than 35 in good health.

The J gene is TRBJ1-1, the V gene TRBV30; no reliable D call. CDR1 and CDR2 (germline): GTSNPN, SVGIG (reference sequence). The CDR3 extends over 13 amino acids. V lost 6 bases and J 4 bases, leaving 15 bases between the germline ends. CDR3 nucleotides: TGTGCCTGCCGGACCCCGGCGGGCACTGAAGCTTTCTTT. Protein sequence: CACRTPAGTEAFF. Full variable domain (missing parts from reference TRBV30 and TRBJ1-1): SQTIHQWPATLVQPVGSPLSLECTVEGTSNPNLYWYRQAAGRGLQLLFYSVGIGQISSEVPQNLSASRPQDRQFILSSKKLLLSDSGFYLCACRTPAGTEAFFGQGTRLTVV.

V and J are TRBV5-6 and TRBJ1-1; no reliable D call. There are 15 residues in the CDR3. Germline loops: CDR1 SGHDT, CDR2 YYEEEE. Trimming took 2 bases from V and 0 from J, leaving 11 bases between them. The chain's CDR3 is CASSLTPGMNTEAFF. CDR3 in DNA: TGTGCCAGCAGCTTAACTCCGGGGATGAACACTGAAGCTTTCTTT.

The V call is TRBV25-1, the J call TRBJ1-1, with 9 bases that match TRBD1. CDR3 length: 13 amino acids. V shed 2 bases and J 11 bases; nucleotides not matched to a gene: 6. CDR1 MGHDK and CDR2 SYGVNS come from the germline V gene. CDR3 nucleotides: TGTGCCAGCAGTGAACCTCGGACAGGGGAGGCTTTCTTT. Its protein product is CASSEPRTGEAFF.

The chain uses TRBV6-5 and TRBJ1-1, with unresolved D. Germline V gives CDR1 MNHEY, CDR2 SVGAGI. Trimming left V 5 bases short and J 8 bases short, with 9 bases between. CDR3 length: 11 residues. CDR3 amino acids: CASSEGWEAFF. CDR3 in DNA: TGTGCCAGCAGTGAAGGGTGGGAAGCTTTCTTT.

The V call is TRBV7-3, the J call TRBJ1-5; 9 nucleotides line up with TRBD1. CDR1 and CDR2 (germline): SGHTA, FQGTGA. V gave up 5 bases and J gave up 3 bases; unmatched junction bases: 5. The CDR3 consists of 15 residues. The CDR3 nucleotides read TGTGCCAGCAGCCTGGGACAGGGTATCAATCAGCCCCAGCATTTT. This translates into CASSLGQGINQPQHF.

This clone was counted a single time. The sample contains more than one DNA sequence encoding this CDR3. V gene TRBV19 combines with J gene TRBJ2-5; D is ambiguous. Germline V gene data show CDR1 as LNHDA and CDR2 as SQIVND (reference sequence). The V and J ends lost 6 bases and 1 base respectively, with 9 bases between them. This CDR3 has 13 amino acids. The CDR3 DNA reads TGTGCCAGTAGGGGGTCTGGCCAAGAGACCCAGTACTTC. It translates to CASRGSGQETQYF.

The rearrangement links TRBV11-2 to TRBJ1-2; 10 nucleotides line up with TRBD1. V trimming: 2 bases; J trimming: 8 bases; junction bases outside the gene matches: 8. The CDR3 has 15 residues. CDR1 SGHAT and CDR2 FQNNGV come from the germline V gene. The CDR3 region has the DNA TGTGCCAGCAGCTTATTGGGACAGGGGATTATGGGCTACACCTTC. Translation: CASSLLGQGIMGYTF.

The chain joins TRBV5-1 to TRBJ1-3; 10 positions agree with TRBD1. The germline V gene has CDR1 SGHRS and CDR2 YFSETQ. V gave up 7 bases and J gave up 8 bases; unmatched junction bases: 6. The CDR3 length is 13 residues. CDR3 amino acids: CASSGQGTDTIYF. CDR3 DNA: TGCGCCAGCTCGGGACAGGGGACGGACACCATATATTTT.

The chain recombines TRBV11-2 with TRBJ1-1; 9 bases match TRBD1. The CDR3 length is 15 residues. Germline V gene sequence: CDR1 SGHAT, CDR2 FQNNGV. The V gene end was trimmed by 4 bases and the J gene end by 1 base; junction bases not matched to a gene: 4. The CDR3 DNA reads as TGTGCCAGCAGCTCTTACAGGGGGCAGAACACTGAAGCTTTCTTT. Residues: CASSSYRGQNTEAFF. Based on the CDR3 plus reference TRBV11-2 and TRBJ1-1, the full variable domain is EAGVAQSPRYKIIEKRQSVAFWCNPISGHATLYWYQQILGQGPKLLIQFQNNGVVDDSQLPKDRFSAERLKGVDSTLKIQPAKLEDSAVYLCASSSYRGQNTEAFFGQGTRLTVV.

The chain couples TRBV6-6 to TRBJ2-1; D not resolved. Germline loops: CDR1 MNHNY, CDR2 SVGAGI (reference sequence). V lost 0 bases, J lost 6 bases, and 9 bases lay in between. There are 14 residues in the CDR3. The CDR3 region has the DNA TGTGCCAGCAGTTACTCGACGCAGCTCAATGAGCAGTTCTTC. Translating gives CASSYSTQLNEQFF.

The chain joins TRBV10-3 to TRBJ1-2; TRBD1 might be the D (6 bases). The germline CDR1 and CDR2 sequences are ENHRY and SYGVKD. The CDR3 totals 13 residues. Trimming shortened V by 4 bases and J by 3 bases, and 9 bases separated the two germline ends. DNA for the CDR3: TGTGCCATCAGTGCGGCAGGGGACTATGGCTACACCTTC. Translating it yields CAISAAGDYGYTF.

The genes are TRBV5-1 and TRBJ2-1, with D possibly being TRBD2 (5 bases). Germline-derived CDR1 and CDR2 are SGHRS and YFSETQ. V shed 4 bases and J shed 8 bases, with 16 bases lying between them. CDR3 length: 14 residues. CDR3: CASSRLPEGDEQFF. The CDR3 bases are TGCGCCAGCAGCCGGCTTCCTGAGGGCGATGAGCAGTTCTTC.

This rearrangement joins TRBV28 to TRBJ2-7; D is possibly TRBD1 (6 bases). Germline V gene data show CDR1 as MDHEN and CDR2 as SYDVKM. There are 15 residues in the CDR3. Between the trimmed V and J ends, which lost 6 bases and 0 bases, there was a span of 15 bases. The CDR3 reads CASSSQGKSSYEQYF. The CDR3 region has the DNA TGTGCCAGCAGCTCACAGGGTAAAAGCTCCTACGAGCAGTACTTC. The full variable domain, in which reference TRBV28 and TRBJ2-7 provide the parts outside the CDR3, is DVKVTQSSRYLVKRTGEKVFLECVQDMDHENMFWYRQDPGLGLRLIYFSYDVKMKEKGDIPEGYSVSREKKERFSLILESASTNQTSMYLCASSSQGKSSYEQYFGPGTRLTVT.

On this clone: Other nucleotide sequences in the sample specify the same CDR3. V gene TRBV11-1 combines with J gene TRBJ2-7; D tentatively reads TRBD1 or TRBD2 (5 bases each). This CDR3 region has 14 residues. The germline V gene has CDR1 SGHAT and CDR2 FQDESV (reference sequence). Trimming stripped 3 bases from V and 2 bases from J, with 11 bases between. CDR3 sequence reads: CASSFSQGAYEQYF. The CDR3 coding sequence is TGTGCCAGCAGCTTCTCCCAGGGAGCCTACGAGCAGTACTTC.

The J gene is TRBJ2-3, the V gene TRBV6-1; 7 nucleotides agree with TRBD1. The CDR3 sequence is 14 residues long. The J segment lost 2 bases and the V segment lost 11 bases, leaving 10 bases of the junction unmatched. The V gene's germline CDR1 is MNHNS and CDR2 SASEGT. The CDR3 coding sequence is TGTGCCGGTCGGAGAGACAGGGCCACAGATACGCAGTATTTT. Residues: CAGRRDRATDTQYF.

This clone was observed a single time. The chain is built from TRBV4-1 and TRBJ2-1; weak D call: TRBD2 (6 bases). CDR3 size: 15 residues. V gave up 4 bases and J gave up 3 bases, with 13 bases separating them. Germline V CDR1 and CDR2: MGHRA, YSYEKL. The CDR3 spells CASSRLGLVYNEQFF. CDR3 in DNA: TGCGCCAGCAGCCGTCTGGGACTGGTCTACAATGAGCAGTTCTTC.

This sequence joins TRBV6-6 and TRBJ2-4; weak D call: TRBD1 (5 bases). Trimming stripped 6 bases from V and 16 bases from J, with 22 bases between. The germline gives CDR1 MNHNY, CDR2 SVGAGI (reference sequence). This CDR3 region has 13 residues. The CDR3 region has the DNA TGTGCCAGCAGCCAACCAGGGATGTTCTATGCCTACTTC. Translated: CASSQPGMFYAYF.

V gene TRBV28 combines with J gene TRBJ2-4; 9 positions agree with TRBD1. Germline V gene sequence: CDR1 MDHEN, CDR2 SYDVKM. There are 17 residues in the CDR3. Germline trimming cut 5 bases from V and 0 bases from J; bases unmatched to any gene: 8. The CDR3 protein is CASSDGQGTLAKNIQYF. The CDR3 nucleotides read TGTGCCAGCAGTGACGGACAGGGGACGCTAGCCAAAAACATTCAGTACTTC.

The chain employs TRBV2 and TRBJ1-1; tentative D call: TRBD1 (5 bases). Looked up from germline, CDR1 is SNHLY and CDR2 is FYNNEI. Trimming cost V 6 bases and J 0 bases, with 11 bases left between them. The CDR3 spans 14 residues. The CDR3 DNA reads TGTGCCAGCAGCCAAGGGACTGTGAACACTGAAGCTTTCTTT. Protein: CASSQGTVNTEAFF.

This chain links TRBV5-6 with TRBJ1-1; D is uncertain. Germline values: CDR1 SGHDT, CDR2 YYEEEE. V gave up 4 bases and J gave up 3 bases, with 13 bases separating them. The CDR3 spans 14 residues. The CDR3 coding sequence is TGTGCCAGCAGCCCTGACGTGAGGGACACTGAAGCTTTCTTT. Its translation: CASSPDVRDTEAFF. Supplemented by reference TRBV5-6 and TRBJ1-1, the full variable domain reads DAGVTQSPTHLIKTRGQQVTLRCSPKSGHDTVSWYQQALGQGPQFIFQYYEEEERQRGNFPDRFSGHQFPNYSSELNVNALLLGDSALYLCASSPDVRDTEAFFGQGTRLTVV.

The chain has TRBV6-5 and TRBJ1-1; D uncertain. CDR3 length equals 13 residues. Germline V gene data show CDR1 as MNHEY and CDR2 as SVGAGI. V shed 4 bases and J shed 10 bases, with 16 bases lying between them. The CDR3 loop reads CASSSLLEAVAFF. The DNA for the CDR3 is TGTGCCAGCAGTTCCCTCCTGGAGGCGGTAGCTTTCTTT.

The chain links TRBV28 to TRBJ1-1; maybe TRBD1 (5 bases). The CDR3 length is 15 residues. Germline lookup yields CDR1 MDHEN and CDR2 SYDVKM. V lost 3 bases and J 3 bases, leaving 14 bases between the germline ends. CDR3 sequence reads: CASSFFLGLDTEAFF. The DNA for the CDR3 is TGTGCCAGCAGTTTTTTCTTGGGACTGGACACTGAAGCTTTCTTT.

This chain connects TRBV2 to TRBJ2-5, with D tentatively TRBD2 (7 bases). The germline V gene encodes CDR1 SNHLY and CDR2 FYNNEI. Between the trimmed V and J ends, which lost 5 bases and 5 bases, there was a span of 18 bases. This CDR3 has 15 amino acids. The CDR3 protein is CASSTRGARGETQYF. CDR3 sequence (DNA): TGTGCCAGCAGTACCCGGGGGGCCCGGGGGGAGACCCAGTACTTC.

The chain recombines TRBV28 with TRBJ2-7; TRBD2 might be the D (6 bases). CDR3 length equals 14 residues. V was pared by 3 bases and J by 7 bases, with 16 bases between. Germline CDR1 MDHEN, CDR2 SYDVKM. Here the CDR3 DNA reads TGTGCCAGCAGTTTGAAGCCGCTCGCGGGAGAGCAGTACTTC. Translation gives CASSLKPLAGEQYF. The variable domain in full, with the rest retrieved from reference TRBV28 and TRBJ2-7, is DVKVTQSSRYLVKRTGEKVFLECVQDMDHENMFWYRQDPGLGLRLIYFSYDVKMKEKGDIPEGYSVSREKKERFSLILESASTNQTSMYLCASSLKPLAGEQYFGPGTRLTVT.

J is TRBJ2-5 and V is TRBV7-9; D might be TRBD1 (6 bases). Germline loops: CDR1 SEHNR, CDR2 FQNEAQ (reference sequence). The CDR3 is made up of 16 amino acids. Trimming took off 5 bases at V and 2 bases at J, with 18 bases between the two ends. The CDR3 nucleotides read TGTGCCAGCAGCCATACGGCCAGGGGCCCTCAAGAGACCCAGTACTTC. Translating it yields CASSHTARGPQETQYF.